Each of the 29 T cell receptor beta chains below was sequenced from the same sample in a study of cytomegalovirus exposure and HLA in healthy donors. Sequenced by immunoSEQ multiplex PCR; TCRdb stores in-frame clones only, minus some. Among tens of thousands of clones listed, roughly 94% were seen once. The sample was PBMCs. The receptors were gathered from a young man in good health and CMV-seronegative.

The chain couples TRBV7-2 to TRBJ2-4; 11 positions match TRBD2. The germline V gene encodes CDR1 SGHTA and CDR2 FQGNSA. This CDR3 is 17 amino acids long. Unmatched junction bases numbered 4, after V lost 1 base and J lost 2 bases. The CDR3 DNA follows: TGTGCCAGCAGCTTAGTAGCGGGAGGGCCCACCAAAAACATTCAGTACTTC. Translation gives CASSLVAGGPTKNIQYF.

CDR3 loop: CATSRDPGQGMDGYTF. The CDR3, as DNA: TGTGCCACCAGCAGAGACCCGGGACAGGGTATGGATGGCTACACCTTC. The chain combines TRBV15 with TRBJ1-2; 9 bases agree with TRBD1. The V gene's germline CDR1 is LNHNV and CDR2 YYDKDF (reference sequence). V was pared by 0 bases and J by 6 bases, with 8 bases of the junction left unmatched. This CDR3 contains 16 residues.

The chain employs TRBV15 and TRBJ1-4; TRBD1 matches 7 bases. V dropped 5 bases and J dropped 4; count of bases not matched to a gene: 7. The CDR3 spans 15 residues. Germline V CDR1 and CDR2: LNHNV, YYDKDF (reference sequence). In nucleotides, the CDR3 is TGTGCCACCAGCCCCCGGGACAGCCTTAATGAAAAACTGTTTTTT. It yields the protein CATSPRDSLNEKLFF.

V is TRBV7-9 and J is TRBJ2-7, with no clear D. The germline V gene encodes CDR1 SEHNR and CDR2 FQNEAQ (reference sequence). V lost 3 bases and J 4 bases, leaving 10 bases between the germline ends. The CDR3 runs 13 residues. The CDR3 reads CASSFGRNYEQYF. CDR3 bases: TGTGCCAGCAGCTTCGGCAGGAATTACGAGCAGTACTTC.

This clone was seen only once. The DNA of the CDR3 is TGTGCCAGAAGCGGGGGACTAGTTGGGCGAGAGCAGTACTTC. Translation gives CARSGGLVGREQYF. The chain uses TRBV5-3 and TRBJ2-7; 8 nucleotides line up with TRBD2. TRBV5-3 is assigned to the ORF class and has an uncertain function. CDR3 length equals 14 residues. Germline trimming cut 4 bases from V and 7 bases from J; bases unmatched to any gene: 10.

The chain uses TRBV28 and TRBJ2-7; 11 positions agree with TRBD2. This CDR3 is built from 14 residues. Germline V CDR1 and CDR2: MDHEN, SYDVKM. Trimming at V came to 7 bases and at J to 6 bases, leaving 8 bases not matched to a gene. This CDR3 reads CASTSTSGKLEQYF. As DNA, the CDR3 is TGTGCCAGCACCTCGACTAGCGGGAAACTCGAGCAGTACTTC.

Note on this clone: The junction and the germline gene differ at one end; a read error may be behind it. V usage is TRBV2 and J usage is TRBJ1-4, with D possibly matching TRBD1 (5 bases). Germline V gives CDR1 SNHLY, CDR2 FYNNEI. The CDR3 has 12 amino acids. CDR3 DNA: TGTGCCAGCAGTGAAGAGGGGAGCGGGCGGGCTTTT. It codes for CASSEEGSGRAF.

The genes are TRBV2 and TRBJ1-2; 10 positions agree with TRBD1. The CDR3 totals 14 residues. J was trimmed by 1 base and V by 8 bases; bases with no gene match: 4. CDR1 is SNHLY, CDR2 FYNNEI, per germline. The CDR3 spells CASPGDRGNYGYTF. The DNA for the CDR3 is TGTGCCAGCCCGGGGGACAGGGGTAACTATGGCTACACCTTC.

The chain couples TRBV28 to TRBJ2-7; 8 bases match TRBD1. Germline V gene data show CDR1 as MDHEN and CDR2 as SYDVKM. J lost 7 bases, V lost 4 bases, and 15 bases had no gene match. The CDR3 has 16 amino acids. CDR3 sequence reads: CASSSPGTGRQWEQYF. DNA for the CDR3: TGTGCCAGCAGTTCCCCCGGGACAGGAAGGCAATGGGAGCAGTACTTC.

This chain uses TRBV28 with TRBJ1-1, with D unresolved. This CDR3 contains 15 residues. With 6 bases removed from V and 0 bases from J, the gap between germline ends came to 14 bases. Germline V gene sequence: CDR1 MDHEN, CDR2 SYDVKM. The CDR3 bases are TGTGCCAGCAGGCTGGGTGCAGGAATGAACACTGAAGCTTTCTTT. This sequence encodes CASRLGAGMNTEAFF.

In this sample, this clone turned up once. The V and J genes are TRBV10-2 and TRBJ2-7; TRBD2 aligns across 9 bases. V lost 6 bases, J lost 3 bases, and 6 bases stayed unmatched. This CDR3 has 14 amino acids. The germline gives CDR1 WSHSY, CDR2 SAAADI. The CDR3 reads CASRQGLAIYEQYF. The CDR3 DNA sequence: TGCGCCAGCAGGCAGGGACTAGCTATCTACGAGCAGTACTTC.

The chain carries TRBV28 and TRBJ1-1; 7 positions match TRBD1. There are 17 residues in the CDR3. Germline lookup yields CDR1 MDHEN and CDR2 SYDVKM. J lost 1 base, V lost 3 bases, and 11 bases had no gene match. The CDR3: CASSLDPGQSWNTEAFF. The CDR3 DNA follows: TGTGCCAGCAGTTTGGACCCGGGACAGAGTTGGAACACTGAAGCTTTCTTT.

The chain has TRBV28 and TRBJ1-2; D is uncertain. The V end was cut by 4 bases, the J end by 5 bases, with 8 bases between. The V gene's germline CDR1 is MDHEN and CDR2 SYDVKM. The CDR3 is 12 amino acids. The CDR3 region is CASSSSGYGYTF. The CDR3, as DNA: TGTGCCAGCAGTTCTTCAGGATATGGCTACACCTTC.

V is TRBV28 and J is TRBJ2-1; TRBD1 is a possible D gene (5 bases). The germline V gene has CDR1 MDHEN and CDR2 SYDVKM. Trimming removed 3 bases at V and 2 bases at J, with 20 bases between. This CDR3 spans 18 amino acids. DNA for the CDR3: TGTGCCAGCAGTTTTTGGGATTTTAGGGGAAGAACCTACAATGAGCAGTTCTTC. Protein sequence: CASSFWDFRGRTYNEQFF.

V usage is TRBV30 and J usage is TRBJ1-2, with 7 bases fitting TRBD1. V trimming: 0 bases; J trimming: 4 bases; junction bases outside the gene matches: 2. Germline V lookup: CDR1 GTSNPN, CDR2 SVGIG (reference sequence). The CDR3 spans 13 residues. CDR3 sequence: CAWSVDRAYGYTF. The CDR3 coding sequence is TGTGCCTGGAGTGTCGACAGGGCCTATGGCTACACCTTC. The whole variable domain, filled in from reference TRBV30 and TRBJ1-2, reads SQTIHQWPATLVQPVGSPLSLECTVEGTSNPNLYWYRQAAGRGLQLLFYSVGIGQISSEVPQNLSASRPQDRQFILSSKKLLLSDSGFYLCAWSVDRAYGYTFGSGTRLTVV.

This chain joins TRBV5-5 and TRBJ1-2; D may be TRBD1 (5 bases). Germline CDR1 SGHKS, CDR2 YYEKEE (reference sequence). V lost 0 bases to trimming and J lost 8 bases, with 17 bases between them. This CDR3 has 15 amino acids. CDR3 amino acids: CASSLVGADPWGYTF. The DNA of the CDR3 is TGTGCCAGCAGCTTGGTAGGGGCCGATCCCTGGGGCTACACCTTC. Full variable domain (rest looked up from reference TRBV5-5 and TRBJ1-2): DAGVTQSPTHLIKTRGQQVTLRCSPISGHKSVSWYQQVLGQGPQFIFQYYEKEERGRGNFPDRFSARQFPNYSSELNVNALLLGDSALYLCASSLVGADPWGYTFGSGTRLTVV.

The genes are TRBV2 and TRBJ2-1, with 10 nucleotides matching TRBD2. V lost 7 bases, J lost 4 bases, and 10 bases stayed unmatched. The CDR3 consists of 16 residues. Germline CDR1 SNHLY, CDR2 FYNNEI. The CDR3 DNA follows: TGTGCCAGCATTCGGTCGAGCGGGAGGGAGTACAATGAGCAGTTCTTC. This sequence encodes CASIRSSGREYNEQFF.

The gene calls are TRBV5-5 and TRBJ1-1; D is uncertain. Germline V gene sequence: CDR1 SGHKS, CDR2 YYEKEE (reference sequence). Deletions cut 7 bases from V and 3 bases from J, with 16 bases between. This CDR3 has 14 residues. The chain's CDR3 is CASRDSLVDTEAFF. Here the CDR3 DNA reads TGTGCCAGCCGTGACTCCCTCGTTGACACTGAAGCTTTCTTT.

The CDR3 loop reads CASSFRRESDTQYF. Written as DNA, the CDR3 is TGTGCCAGCAGTTTCCGGCGGGAGTCAGATACGCAGTATTTT. The chain employs TRBV27 and TRBJ2-3, with 7 bases identical to TRBD2. Per the germline V gene, CDR1 is MNHEY and CDR2 is SMNVEV (reference sequence). The CDR3 totals 14 residues. J lost 4 bases, V lost 3 bases, and 4 bases had no gene match.

This clone has just one count. The chain couples TRBV2 to TRBJ2-1; the D is unclear. With 6 bases removed from V and 4 bases from J, the gap between germline ends came to 7 bases. Germline V gene data show CDR1 as SNHLY and CDR2 as FYNNEI. The CDR3 totals 12 residues. CDR3 amino acids: CASRESYNEQFF. CDR3 nucleotide sequence: TGTGCCAGCAGGGAATCTTACAATGAGCAGTTCTTC.

The chain carries TRBV5-1 and TRBJ2-2, with 11 bases lining up with TRBD1. There are 17 residues in the CDR3. The junction had 2 bases not matched to a gene; V was cut back by 1 base and J by 0 bases. Germline-derived CDR1 and CDR2 are SGHRS and YFSETQ. CDR3 loop: CASSLRTGGANTGELFF. The CDR3 region has the DNA TGCGCCAGCAGCTTGAGGACAGGGGGCGCGAACACCGGGGAGCTGTTTTTT.

This rearrangement joins TRBV10-3 to TRBJ1-2, with TRBD1 matching over 11 bases. J gave up 8 bases and V 3 bases, and 5 bases lay outside the gene matches. The CDR3 loop spans 14 amino acids. CDR1 and CDR2 from the germline V gene are ENHRY and SYGVKD. This CDR3 is CAISDGQGAKGYTF. The DNA of the CDR3 is TGTGCCATCAGTGACGGACAGGGGGCTAAAGGCTACACCTTC.

The chain carries TRBV27 and TRBJ1-1, with 7 nucleotides matching TRBD1. The ends lost 2 bases at V and 1 base at J; junction bases unmatched: 10. The CDR3 has 17 amino acids. Germline values: CDR1 MNHEY, CDR2 SMNVEV (reference sequence). CDR3 loop: CASSLVYKGASNTEAFF. The CDR3 coding sequence is TGTGCCAGCAGTTTAGTATATAAGGGGGCCTCGAACACTGAAGCTTTCTTT.

The J gene is TRBJ2-7, the V gene TRBV30; TRBD2 agrees at 10 bases. With V trimmed by 2 bases and J by 1 base, 8 bases remained unmatched. CDR1 and CDR2 from the germline V gene are GTSNPN and SVGIG (reference sequence). The CDR3 extends over 16 amino acids. Here the CDR3 DNA reads TGTGCCTGGAGTTCCTCACGGACTAGCGGTTCCTACGAGCAGTACTTC. This encodes CAWSSSRTSGSYEQYF.

This rearrangement joins TRBV6-5 to TRBJ1-2, with a weak D call TRBD1 (5 bases). V lost 5 bases and J 8 bases, leaving 15 bases between the germline ends. The germline gives CDR1 MNHEY, CDR2 SVGAGI. This CDR3 contains 13 residues. CDR3 in amino acids: CASSRYDSWGYTF. CDR3 nucleotides: TGTGCCAGCAGTCGATATGACAGTTGGGGCTACACCTTC.

This clone was observed once. V is TRBV29-1 and J is TRBJ1-1; D gene uncertain. Per the germline V gene, CDR1 is SQVTM and CDR2 is ANQGSEA. Trimming removed 2 bases from V and 1 base from J, with 11 bases in between. This CDR3 has 14 amino acids. For the CDR3, the DNA is TGCAGCGTTGAAAGGCGTCAGGCGAACACTGAAGCTTTCTTT. Its protein product is CSVERRQANTEAFF.

This clone has only one observation. The V gene is TRBV6-5, the J gene TRBJ2-2; 7 bases align to TRBD1. The V gene end was trimmed by 6 bases and the J gene end by 5 bases; junction bases not matched to a gene: 0. This CDR3 has 12 amino acids. CDR1 is MNHEY and CDR2 is SVGAGI in the germline V gene. The CDR3 sequence: CASRQGTGELFF. DNA for the CDR3: TGTGCCAGCAGACAGGGGACCGGGGAGCTGTTTTTT.

This chain connects TRBV5-1 to TRBJ2-3; TRBD1 matches at 8 bases. The ends lost 0 bases at V and 3 bases at J; junction bases unmatched: 6. The CDR3 is 16 residues long. CDR1 and CDR2 from the germline V gene are SGHRS and YFSETQ. Written as DNA, the CDR3 is TGCGCCAGCAGCTTGGGGGCAGGGGGCTCAACAGATACGCAGTATTTT. It encodes CASSLGAGGSTDTQYF.

The chain links TRBV7-2 to TRBJ2-7; 8 positions agree with TRBD2. Germline CDR1 is SGHTA and CDR2 is FQGNSA. Trimming removed 3 bases from V and 0 bases from J; junction bases left unmatched: 4. This CDR3 is built from 15 residues. In DNA form, the CDR3 reads TGTGCCAGCAGCTTGAGCGGGAGCGCCTCCTACGAGCAGTACTTC. Translation gives CASSLSGSASYEQYF. The entire variable domain, with the rest obtained from reference TRBV7-2 and TRBJ2-7, is as follows: GAGVSQSPSNKVTEKGKDVELRCDPISGHTALYWYRQSLGQGLEFLIYFQGNSAPDKSGLPSDRFSAERTGGSVSTLTIQRTQQEDSAVYLCASSLSGSASYEQYFGPGTRLTVT.